This T cell receptor (beta chain) was recorded in a study of T cell repertoires in cytomegalovirus infection. For the study at large: Evidence of both CMV infection and a matching HLA type came from public TCR beta signatures.

MiXCR, run by TCRdb on the reads, gives a single entry per CDR3 protein. The data hold some 800,000 distinct CDR3 sequences, with 25% to 30% observed a single time. Study-wide results and caveats: Pooled public TCR beta family frequency picked out CMV carriers with the relevant HLA. The ex vivo response showed dominance by HLA-C-restricted CMV-specific TCR beta clonotypes.

CDR1 and CDR2 (germline): MNHEY, SMNVEV (reference sequence). The CDR3 sequence is 17 residues long. J lost 9 bases, V lost 0 bases, and 7 bases had no gene match. This clonotype was counted a single time. Antigen unknown. The source of this sequence is a human donor in good health (CMV status not recorded). Some clones in this sample may be carry-over from other donors' samples. The sample was cultured CD8+ T cells from PBMCs, taken from culture after CMV antigen stimulation. The chain has TRBV27 and TRBJ2-1, with 14 bases matching TRBD2. DNA of the CDR3: TGTGCCAGCAGTTTATCCCGACTAGCGGGGGGGCCGAGTGAGCAGTTCTTC. Translation gives CASSLSRLAGGPSEQFF.